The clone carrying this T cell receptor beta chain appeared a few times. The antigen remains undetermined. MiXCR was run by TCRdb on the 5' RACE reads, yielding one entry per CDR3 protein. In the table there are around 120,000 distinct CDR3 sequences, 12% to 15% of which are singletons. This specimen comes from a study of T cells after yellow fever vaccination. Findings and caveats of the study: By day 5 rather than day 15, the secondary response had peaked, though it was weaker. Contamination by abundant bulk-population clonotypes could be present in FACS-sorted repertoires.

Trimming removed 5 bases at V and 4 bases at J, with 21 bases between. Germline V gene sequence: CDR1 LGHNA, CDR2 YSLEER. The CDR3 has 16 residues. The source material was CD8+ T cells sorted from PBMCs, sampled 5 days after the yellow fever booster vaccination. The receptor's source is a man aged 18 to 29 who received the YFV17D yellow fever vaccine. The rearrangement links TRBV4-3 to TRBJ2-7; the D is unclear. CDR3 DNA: TGCGCCAGCAGCTCCGGCACAACAGTTCCGAATTACGAGCAGTACTTC. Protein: CASSSGTTVPNYEQYF.